This T cell receptor (beta chain) was sequenced for a study of T cells in pancreatic ductal adenocarcinoma. General study findings and limits: Blood clonality (approximately 0.07) did not differ significantly from tumor (about 0.11). Tumor samples had fewer productive templates and approximately 8-fold fewer unique clonotypes than blood. Results skew toward the minority of patients with early-stage disease.

Libraries were prepared by immunoSEQ multiplex PCR; TCRdb keeps only in-frame clonotypes and omits some of them. The repertoire consists of 15,000 to 20,000 clones, with around nine tenths occurring once and the leading ten covering roughly 0.91%. Points on this clone: Its antigen remains unknown.

Surgery without prior neoadjuvant therapy was the treatment of the selected pancreatic ductal adenocarcinoma patients. The CDR3 totals 13 residues. The germline CDR1 and CDR2 sequences are SGDLS and YYNGEE. Between the trimmed V and J ends, which lost 4 bases and 4 bases, there was a span of 10 bases. The origin of this receptor is a human donor with pancreatic ductal adenocarcinoma. What was sequenced was PBMCs. The chain is built from TRBV9 and TRBJ2-3; D not resolved. The CDR3 sequence is CASSPQVADTQYF. The CDR3 region has the DNA TGTGCCAGCAGCCCCCAGGTGGCAGATACGCAGTATTTT.